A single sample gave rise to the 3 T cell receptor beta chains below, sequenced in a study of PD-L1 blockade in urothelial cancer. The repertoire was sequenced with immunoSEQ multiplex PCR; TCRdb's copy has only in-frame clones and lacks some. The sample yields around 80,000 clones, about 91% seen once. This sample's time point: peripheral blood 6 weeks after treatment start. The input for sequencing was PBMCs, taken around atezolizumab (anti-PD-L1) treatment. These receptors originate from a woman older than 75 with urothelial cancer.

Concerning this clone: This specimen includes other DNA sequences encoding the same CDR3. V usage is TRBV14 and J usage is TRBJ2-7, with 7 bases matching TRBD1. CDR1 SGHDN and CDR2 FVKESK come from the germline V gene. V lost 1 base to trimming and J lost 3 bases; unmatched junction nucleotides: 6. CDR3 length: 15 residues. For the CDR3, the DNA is TGTGCCAGCAGCCAAGGGACAGGAGACTTCTACGAGCAGTACTTC. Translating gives CASSQGTGDFYEQYF.

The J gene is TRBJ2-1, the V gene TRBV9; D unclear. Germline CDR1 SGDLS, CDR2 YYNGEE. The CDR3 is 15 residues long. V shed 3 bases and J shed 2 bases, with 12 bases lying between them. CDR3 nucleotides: TGTGCCAGCAGCGCCTCAGTAAGTCCCTACAATGAGCAGTTCTTC. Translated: CASSASVSPYNEQFF.

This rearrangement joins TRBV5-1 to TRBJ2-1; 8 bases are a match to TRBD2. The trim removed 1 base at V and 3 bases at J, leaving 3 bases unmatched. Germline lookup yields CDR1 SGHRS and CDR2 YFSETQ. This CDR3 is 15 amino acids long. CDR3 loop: CASSLTGTSYNEQFF. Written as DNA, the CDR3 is TGCGCCAGCAGCTTGACCGGGACTAGCTACAATGAGCAGTTCTTC.